The sequence of this T cell receptor beta chain was determined in a study of blood T cell repertoires in COVID-19. This clone was observed a single time. Trimming took off 8 bases at V and 6 bases at J, with 13 bases between the two ends. Germline V gene lookup returns CDR1 MNHEY and CDR2 SMNVEV (reference sequence). CDR3 length: 13 residues. Clones were read by immunoSEQ multiplex PCR, and TCRdb kept only the in-frame ones, dropping some. The sample includes some 120,000 clones, around 63% of them seen just once. The J gene is TRBJ1-4, the V gene TRBV27; tentative D call: TRBD1 (6 bases). The TCR was taken from a woman in her 70s with acute or convalescent COVID-19. The specimen sequenced was peripheral blood. The CDR3 protein is CASHGQLDEKLFF. DNA for the CDR3: TGTGCCAGCCATGGACAGCTGGATGAAAAACTGTTTTTT.